This T cell receptor (beta chain) was sequenced for a study of cytomegalovirus exposure and HLA in healthy donors. For the study at large: Around 200 million T cells yielded roughly 120 million unique TCR beta sequences, as an earlier analysis found. Whole-study results and caveats: The majority of CMV-associated TCR beta chains were reported as apparently HLA-restricted in a later analysis.

Losses at the gene ends were 5 bases for V and 2 bases for J; bases not matched to a gene: 7. The CDR3 extends over 15 amino acids. Per the germline V gene, CDR1 is SNHLY and CDR2 is FYNNEI. A remark on this clone: Antigen: not known.

In the PCR, 60 Vbeta and 13 Jbeta primers were used. Libraries were prepared by immunoSEQ multiplex PCR; TCRdb keeps only in-frame clonotypes and omits some of them. This sample has approximately 150,000 clones; 70% to 80% occur once, and the top ten carry more than 1.2%. Specimen: PBMCs. J is TRBJ1-2 and V is TRBV2; TRBD1 matches 8 bases. The clonotype was recovered from a man between 60 and 75 years old in good health and CMV-seronegative. The CDR3 protein is CASSIRDRRNYGYTF. The CDR3 DNA sequence: TGTGCCAGCAGTATCCGGGACAGGAGAAACTATGGCTACACCTTC.